The entry below describes one T cell receptor (beta chain). Clones were read by immunoSEQ multiplex PCR, and TCRdb kept only the in-frame ones, dropping some. The repertoire holds roughly 710,000 clones, approximately 83% seen once, with approximately 0.01% in the top ten. The data were obtained in a study of shared T cell receptors in the human thymus. The length of the CDR3 is 15 residues. The V end lost 0 bases, the J end lost 2 bases, and 11 bases lay between the germline ends. Germline CDR1 is SGHRS and CDR2 is YFSETQ. The sample also formed part of further work on human thymus T cells. As reported in that work: Corrective surgery for congenital heart defects was being performed on the healthy Finnish infants who were the donors. In corrective heart surgery, resections were taken, and these provided the thymus tissue. V and J genes seemed to be used with bias in thymic and blood repertoires. Related research examined unrelated individuals and reported that their thymic repertoires overlapped highly.

V and J are TRBV5-1 and TRBJ2-5, with a weak D call TRBD2 (6 bases). This receptor was taken from a girl less than two years old with a congenital heart defect. Sequenced: thymocytes. Written as DNA, the CDR3 is TGCGCCAGCAGCTTGGACCCGCGGGGACAAGAGACCCAGTACTTC. Protein sequence: CASSLDPRGQETQYF.